What follows describes a single TCR beta chain. The antigen remains unidentified. V was pared by 2 bases and J by 0 bases, with 5 bases between. The CDR3 is made up of 13 amino acids. Germline loops: CDR1 SGHTS, CDR2 YDEGEE. The time point: cycle 4 day 1 (C4D1), after 5 to 7 weeks of nivolumab. Patients all relapsed after autologous stem cell transplantation, and there was variation in brentuximab vedotin exposure. The data are from a study of PD-1 blockade in classical Hodgkin lymphoma. The table came from immunoSEQ multiplex PCR; TCRdb's copy has only in-frame clones and leaves some out. The table includes tens of thousands of clones, 90% to 95% detected once. Whole-study results and caveats: Lower baseline TCR diversity marked trial partial responders and progressors. Relapsed/refractory patients reportedly had lower baseline diversity than newly diagnosed patients.

The chain has TRBV5-8 and TRBJ1-2; D call uncertain. The source is a human donor with classical Hodgkin lymphoma. Sequencing used peripheral blood mononuclear cells (PBMCs), obtained before the fourth cycle of nivolumab. CDR3 sequence reads: CASSFPPNYGYTF. CDR3 sequence (DNA): TGTGCCAGCAGCTTCCCCCCTAACTATGGCTACACCTTC.